The entry below describes one TCR beta chain. Its antigen remains unidentified. Assay: immunoSEQ multiplex PCR; the TCRdb copy retains only in-frame clones and omits some. The profile shows about 110,000 clones, over 75% of them singletons. The CDR3 loop spans 17 amino acids. V lost 4 bases and J 4 bases, leaving 20 bases between the germline ends. CDR1 and CDR2 (germline): MDHEN, SYDVKM. The sample belongs to a study of T cell responses to AZD1222 COVID-19 vaccine. General study points: Across the whole spike, CD4 TCRs peaked at regions 160-218 and 743-854. The number of AZD1222 recipients seropositive at baseline was only five to seven.

The sample here was peripheral blood, taken on day 0 of AZD1222 vaccination. The clonotype comes from an adult in good health. The rearrangement links TRBV28 to TRBJ2-1, with a weak D call TRBD2 (5 bases). This CDR3 reads CASSSPLFEGRYNEQFF. The CDR3 DNA reads as TGTGCCAGCAGTTCCCCTCTCTTCGAGGGTCGGTACAATGAGCAGTTCTTC.